A selection of T cell receptor beta chains follows, all from one sample in a study of Ad26.COV2.S vaccination and SARS-CoV-2 variants. Clones were sequenced by immunoSEQ multiplex PCR, and TCRdb holds only the in-frame ones, with some missing. The sample records about 400,000 clones, over 80% being singletons. The specimen comprised peripheral blood, sampled in a trial of Ad26.COV2.S vaccine versus placebo. The receptors stem from a person aged 18-60 years who received the Ad26.COV2.S COVID-19 vaccine or a placebo. CDR3s include the opening cysteine and the closing phenylalanine or tryptophan. Each record gives: J gene, V gene, D gene, clone size, CDR3 DNA, CDR3 protein. D genes are given only for firm matches. The size entry is marked missing in some rows and otherwise reads once, few, many or a size class.

TRBJ1-4	TRBV6-5	NA	NA	TGTGCCAGCAGTTACTCTGGCGAAAAACTGTTTTTT	CASSYSGEKLFF
TRBJ2-2	TRBV19	NA	NA	TGTGCCAGTAGTATATTTATTTTGAACACCGGGGAGCTGTTTTTT	CASSIFILNTGELFF
TRBJ2-3	TRBV7-8	TRBD2	NA	TGTGCCAGCAGCTTAGCGCGTAGCGGGGGGGCCGATAGAGATACGCAGTATTTT	CASSLARSGGADRDTQYF
TRBJ2-2	TRBV3-1/TRBV3-2	NA	NA	TGTGCCAGCAGCCGAGGCACCGGGGAGCTGTTTTTT	CASSRGTGELFF
TRBJ2-3	TRBV11-2	TRBD2	NA	TGTGCCAGCAGCTTAGACTCCAGCGGGGGGGCATCGGACCTCACAGATACGCAGTATTTT	CASSLDSSGGASDLTDTQYF
TRBJ1-4	TRBV7-8	TRBD1	NA	TGTGCCAGCAGCTTACCGGGACAGGGCCGGGAAAAACTGTTTTTT	CASSLPGQGREKLFF
TRBJ1-1	TRBV2	NA	NA	TGTGCCAGCTCGGAGGGGGGCGTGAGGACTGAAGCTTTCTTT	CASSEGGVRTEAFF
TRBJ1-5	TRBV15	TRBD1	NA	TGTGCCACCAGCAGACAGGGGGTAGGCAATCAGCCCCAGCATTTT	CATSRQGVGNQPQHF
TRBJ1-3	TRBV10-3	NA	NA	TGTGCCACATGGGACGGGTCTTGGAACACCATATATTTT	CATWDGSWNTIYF
TRBJ1-5	TRBV19	NA	NA	TGTGCCAGTAGTATTCGGCAGGTCAATCAGCCCCAGCATTTT	CASSIRQVNQPQHF
TRBJ2-7	TRBV5-4	NA	NA	TGTGCCAGCAGCTCCTCCGGGGGAGAGCAGTACTTC	CASSSSGGEQYF
TRBJ2-1	TRBV7-9	NA	NA	TGTGCCAGCAGCTTAGTAAATGGAACGAGTGAGCAGTTCTTC	CASSLVNGTSEQFF
TRBJ1-1	TRBV4-3	TRBD1	NA	TGCGCCAGCAGCCCCCACAGGGGGCGCATCTATCTGGACATGAACACTGAAGCTTTCTTT	CASSPHRGRIYLDMNTEAFF
TRBJ2-7	TRBV18	NA	NA	TGTGCCAGCTCACCATGGAGGACAGAAACCTACGAGCAGTACTTC	CASSPWRTETYEQYF
TRBJ1-4	TRBV6-5	NA	NA	TGTGCCAGCAGTTACTCGCCGACAAGGACTAATGAAAAACTGTTTTTT	CASSYSPTRTNEKLFF
TRBJ1-4	TRBV5-1	TRBD1	few	TGCGCCAGCAGCCTGGGACAGGGTCCAGAAAAACTGTTTTTT	CASSLGQGPEKLFF
TRBJ1-3	TRBV7-2	TRBD1	NA	TGTGCCAGCAGCTTAGTGGGACAGAATTCAGATTATGGAAACACCATATATTTT	CASSLVGQNSDYGNTIYF
TRBJ2-7	TRBV19	TRBD1	NA	TGTGCCAGTGGGACAGGGGGGTACGAGCAGTACTTC	CASGTGGYEQYF
TRBJ1-1	TRBV7-6	NA	NA	TGTGCCAGCAGCTTCCGACGTGGCGACAGCGCCAATGAAGCTTTCTTT	CASSFRRGDSANEAFF
TRBJ1-1	TRBV6-5	NA	NA	TGTGCCAGCAGTTATGAAAGGAACACTGAAGCTTTCTTT	CASSYERNTEAFF
TRBJ1-4	TRBV28	NA	NA	TGTGCCAGCAGTACCTGGGCCTCAACTAATGAAAAACTGTTTTTT	CASSTWASTNEKLFF
TRBJ1-6	TRBV3-1/TRBV3-2	NA	NA	TGTGCCAGCAGCCTCCAGACAGCATTCAATTCACCCCTCCACTTT	CASSLQTAFNSPLHF
TRBJ2-7	TRBV4-1	NA	NA	TGCGCCAGCAGCCAAGATTTGGCAGGCTCCTACGAGCAGTACTTC	CASSQDLAGSYEQYF
TRBJ2-3	TRBV4-3	NA	NA	TGCGCCAGCAGCCAAGCCGCCACAGGGTTGAGCACAGATACGCAGTATTTT	CASSQAATGLSTDTQYF
TRBJ1-3	TRBV3-1/TRBV3-2	NA	NA	TGTGCCAGCAGCCAAGGTCCCGACACCATATATTTT	CASSQGPDTIYF
TRBJ1-4	TRBV5-4	TRBD1	NA	TGTGCCAGCAGCTCCGGACAGGTTAATGAAAAACTGTTTTTT	CASSSGQVNEKLFF
TRBJ2-3	TRBV6-2/TRBV6-3	TRBD2	NA	TGTGCCAGCAGTCCACTGACTAGCGGGGGGTCAGATACGCAGTATTTT	CASSPLTSGGSDTQYF
TRBJ2-4	TRBV5-1	NA	NA	TGCGCCAGCAGCTTGGATCCAGGGCGGGGAGCCAAAAACATTCAGTACTTC	CASSLDPGRGAKNIQYF
TRBJ2-7	TRBV4-1	NA	NA	TGCGCCAGCAGCCAAGATGGTACAGGTACAACCTACGAGCAGTACTTC	CASSQDGTGTTYEQYF
TRBJ2-1	TRBV4-3	TRBD1	NA	TGCGCCAGCAGCCAGGAAGACAGGGGGCGCAATGAGCAGTTCTTC	CASSQEDRGRNEQFF
TRBJ1-4	TRBV7-6	TRBD1	NA	TGTGCCAGCAGCTTTGGGACAGGGCGGGATGAAAAACTGTTTTTT	CASSFGTGRDEKLFF
TRBJ1-1	TRBV28	NA	NA	TGTGCCAGCAGTTTTGGCAAAAATGAAGCTTTCTTT	CASSFGKNEAFF
TRBJ2-1	TRBV6-4	NA	NA	TGTGCCAGCAGCCCAACCTACGGGGCGCCAACAGGGCAGTTCTTC	CASSPTYGAPTGQFF
TRBJ2-2	TRBV10-2	NA	NA	TGCGCCAGCAGTGATGCGAAGGTTACAGGGCCCGGGGAGCTGTTTTTT	CASSDAKVTGPGELFF
TRBJ2-7	TRBV6-5	TRBD1	NA	TGTGCCAGCGTCAAACAGGGGGGTTTTTCCTACGAGCAGTACTTC	CASVKQGGFSYEQYF
TRBJ2-3	TRBV14	TRBD2	NA	TGTGCCACCAGGACTAGCGGTCGTACAGATACGCAGTATTTT	CATRTSGRTDTQYF
TRBJ2-3	TRBV11-3	NA	NA	TGTGCCAGCAGCCCCCCAGGAGATACGCAGTATTTT	CASSPPGDTQYF
TRBJ2-3	TRBV4-3	NA	NA	TGCGCCAGCAAGACTTTCACTAGCACAGATACGCAGTATTTT	CASKTFTSTDTQYF
TRBJ1-2	TRBV28	NA	NA	TGTGCCGGTCGAAAGGAGTATGGCTACACCTTC	CAGRKEYGYTF
TRBJ1-5	TRBV27	NA	once	TGTGCCAGCAGTTTAATTGCCACGAGGAAAAATCAGCCCCAGCATTTT	CASSLIATRKNQPQHF
TRBJ1-1	TRBV6-5	NA	few	TGTGCCAGCAGTTTCAAGAACACTGAAGCTTTCTTT	CASSFKNTEAFF
TRBJ1-3	TRBV30	NA	once	TGTGCCTGGAGTGCCTCGGGGGGAAACACCATATATTTT	CAWSASGGNTIYF
TRBJ1-5	TRBV19	NA	few	TGTGCCAGTAGTATCGGGAGGGGCACCCTCAATCAGCCCCAGCATTTT	CASSIGRGTLNQPQHF
TRBJ2-1	TRBV7-2	TRBD2	NA	TGTGCCAGCAGTAGCGGGACTATCAATGAGCAGTTCTTC	CASSSGTINEQFF
TRBJ1-1	TRBV4-3	NA	NA	TGCGCCAGCAGCCAAGATCCCCTAAGCTTGAACACTGAAGCTTTCTTT	CASSQDPLSLNTEAFF
TRBJ2-1	TRBV6-2/TRBV6-3	NA	NA	TGTGCCAGCAGTTACGGTTATGGTCAGGTAGTGTTCTTC	CASSYGYGQVVFF
TRBJ2-2	TRBV29-1	TRBD1	NA	TGCAGCGTAGACAGGGGTGGCACCGGGGAGCTGTTTTTT	CSVDRGGTGELFF
TRBJ2-5	TRBV2	NA	NA	TGTGCCAGCAGCTCCCGGCGAGGAGAGACCCAGTACTTC	CASSSRRGETQYF
TRBJ2-1	TRBV14	TRBD1	NA	TGTGCCAGCAGCCAATATTACTTTCCTGTTGTCGTGGGACAGCGTAGCTCCTACAATGAGCAGTTCTTC	CASSQYYFPVVVGQRSSYNEQFF
TRBJ2-5	TRBV5-1	NA	NA	TGCGCCAGCAGCTTGAGACCTCAAGAGACCCAGTACTTC	CASSLRPQETQYF
TRBJ2-1	TRBV11-2	NA	NA	TGTGCCAGCAGCTTTGGGTTAACCGAGCAGTTCTTC	CASSFGLTEQFF
TRBJ2-3	TRBV2	NA	NA	TGTGCCAGATCCGGAGGCACAGATACGCAGTATTTT	CARSGGTDTQYF
TRBJ1-5	TRBV4-1	NA	NA	TGCGCCAGCAGCCAAGTTGCAGGGCAGGATCAGCCCCAGCATTTT	CASSQVAGQDQPQHF